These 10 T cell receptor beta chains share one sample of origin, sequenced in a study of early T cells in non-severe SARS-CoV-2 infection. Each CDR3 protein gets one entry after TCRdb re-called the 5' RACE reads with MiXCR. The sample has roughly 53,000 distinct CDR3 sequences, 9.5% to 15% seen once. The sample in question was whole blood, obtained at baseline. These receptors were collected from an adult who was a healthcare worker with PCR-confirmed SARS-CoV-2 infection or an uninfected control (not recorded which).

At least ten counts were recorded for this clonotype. The chain's CDR3 is CASSPPGQGSSQHF. The CDR3 DNA reads as TGTGCCAGCTCACCACCGGGACAGGGATCGTCCCAGCATTTT. The chain couples TRBV18 to TRBJ1-5; TRBD1 aligns across 9 bases. The CDR3 sequence is 14 residues long. V lost 0 bases and J lost 11; bases outside the gene matches: 5. The germline V gene encodes CDR1 KGHSH and CDR2 LQKENI.

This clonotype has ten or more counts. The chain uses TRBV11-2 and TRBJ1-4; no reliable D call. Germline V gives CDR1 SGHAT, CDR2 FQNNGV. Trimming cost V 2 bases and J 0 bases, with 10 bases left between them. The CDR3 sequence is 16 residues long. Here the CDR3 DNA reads TGTGCCAGCAGCTTATTTGGGAGTACAACTAATGAAAAACTGTTTTTT. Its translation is CASSLFGSTTNEKLFF.

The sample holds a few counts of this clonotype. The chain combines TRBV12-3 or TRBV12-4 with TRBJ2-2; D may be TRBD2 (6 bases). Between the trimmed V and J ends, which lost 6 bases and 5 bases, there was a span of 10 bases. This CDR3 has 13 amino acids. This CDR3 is CASRRDRTGELFF. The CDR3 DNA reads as TGTGCCAGCAGGCGGGACCGTACCGGGGAGCTGTTTTTT.

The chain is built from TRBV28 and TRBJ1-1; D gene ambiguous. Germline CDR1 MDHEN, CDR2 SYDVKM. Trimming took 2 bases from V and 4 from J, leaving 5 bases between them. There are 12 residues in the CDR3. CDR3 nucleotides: TGTGCCAGCAGTTTAAGCTTCACTGAAGCTTTCTTT. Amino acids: CASSLSFTEAFF.

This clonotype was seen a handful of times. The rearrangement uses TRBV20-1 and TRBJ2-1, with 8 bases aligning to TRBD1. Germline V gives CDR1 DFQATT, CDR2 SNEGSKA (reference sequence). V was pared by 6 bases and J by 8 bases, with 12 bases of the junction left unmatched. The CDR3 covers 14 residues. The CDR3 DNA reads TGCAGTGCCCTTGTGCAGGGGGCATACGATGAGCAGTTCTTC. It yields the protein CSALVQGAYDEQFF.

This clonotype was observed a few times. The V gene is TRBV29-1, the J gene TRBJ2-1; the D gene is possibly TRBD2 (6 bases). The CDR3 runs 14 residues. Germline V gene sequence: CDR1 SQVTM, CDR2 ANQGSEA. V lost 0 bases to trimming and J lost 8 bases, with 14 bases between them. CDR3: CSVEDGGKLHEQFF. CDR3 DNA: TGCAGCGTTGAAGATGGGGGGAAATTACATGAGCAGTTCTTC.

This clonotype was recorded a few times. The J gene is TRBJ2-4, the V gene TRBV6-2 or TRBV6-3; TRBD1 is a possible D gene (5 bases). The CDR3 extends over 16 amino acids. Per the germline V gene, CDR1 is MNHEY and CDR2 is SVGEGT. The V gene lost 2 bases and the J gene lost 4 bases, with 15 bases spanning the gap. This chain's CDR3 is CASSYLGPGEKNIQYF. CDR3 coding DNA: TGTGCCAGCAGTTACCTGGGGCCTGGAGAGAAAAACATTCAGTACTTC.

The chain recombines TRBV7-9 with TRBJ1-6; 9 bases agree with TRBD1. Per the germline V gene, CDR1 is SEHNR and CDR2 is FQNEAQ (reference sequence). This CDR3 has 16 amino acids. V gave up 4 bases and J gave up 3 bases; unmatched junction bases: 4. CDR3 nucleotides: TGTGCCAGCAGCTCGGGACAGGGATTCTATAATTCACCCCTCCACTTT. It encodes CASSSGQGFYNSPLHF.

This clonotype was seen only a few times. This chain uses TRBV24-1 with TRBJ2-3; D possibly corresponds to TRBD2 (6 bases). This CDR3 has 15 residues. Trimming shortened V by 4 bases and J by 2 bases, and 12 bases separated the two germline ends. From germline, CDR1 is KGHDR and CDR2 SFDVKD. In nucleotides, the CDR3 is TGTGCCACCAGTGACCTTAGCGGTGACACAGATACGCAGTATTTT. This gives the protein CATSDLSGDTDTQYF.

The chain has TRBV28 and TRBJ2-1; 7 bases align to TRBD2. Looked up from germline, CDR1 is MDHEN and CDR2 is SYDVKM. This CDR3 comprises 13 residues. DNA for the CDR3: TGTAGCTGTGGTGGACTAGGCTACAATGAGCAGTTCTTC. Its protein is CSCGGLGYNEQFF.